This T cell receptor (beta chain) was sequenced for a study of Graves' ophthalmopathy and Graves' hyperthyroidism. None of the included patients had other autoimmune diseases, uncontrolled infections, pregnancy or lactation, as these led to exclusion. The CDR3 runs to 11 residues. With 7 bases removed from V and 8 bases from J, the gap between germline ends came to 14 bases. Germline V gives CDR1 GTSNPN, CDR2 SVGIG (reference sequence). CDR3 regions of TCR beta were amplified from RNA transcripts. HTBI primers primed a first-round RT-PCR, and a second-round multiplex PCR followed. TCRdb ran MiXCR on the multiplex PCR reads and lists one entry per CDR3 protein. The table has a few hundred thousand distinct CDR3 sequences, 15% to 20% seen once. This clonotype has a count of ten or more.

This rearrangement joins TRBV30 to TRBJ1-2; D is perhaps TRBD1 (5 bases). This clonotype originated in an adult woman with stable Graves' hyperthyroidism. The sample was peripheral blood. The CDR3 region is CASVQVSGYTF. The CDR3 coding sequence is TGTGCCTCGGTACAGGTTAGCGGCTACACCTTC.